These T cell receptor beta chains were read from a single sample in a study of early T cells in non-severe SARS-CoV-2 infection. TCRdb analysed the 5' RACE reads with MiXCR anew, one entry per CDR3 protein. The data show roughly 71,000 distinct CDR3 sequences, roughly an eighth seen once. Sequencing used whole blood. These receptors originate from an adult who was a healthcare worker with PCR-confirmed SARS-CoV-2 infection or an uninfected control (not recorded which). The CDR3 runs from the conserved cysteine through the conserved F or W. A D gene is named only where the DNA matches it firmly. Clone sizes are given selectively: once, few, many, or a class where the clone is expanded.

v_call,clone_size,d_call,j_call,cdr3_aa,cdr3_nt
TRBV7-2,NA,NA,TRBJ2-5,CASSFKETQYF,TGTGCCAGCAGCTTTAAAGAGACCCAGTACTTC
TRBV2,NA,TRBD2,TRBJ2-3,CASTGLAVTDTQYF,TGTGCCAGCACAGGACTAGCCGTCACAGATACGCAGTATTTT
TRBV4-2,few,NA,TRBJ1-1,CASSQEPMNTEAFF,TGTGCCAGCAGCCAAGAACCCATGAACACTGAAGCTTTCTTT
TRBV18,many,NA,TRBJ2-5,CASSPPAETQYF,TGTGCCAGCTCACCACCGGCAGAGACCCAGTACTTC
TRBV11-2,few,NA,TRBJ2-2,CASSLRRSNTGELFF,TGTGCCAGCAGCCTAAGACGGTCGAACACCGGGGAGCTGTTTTTT
TRBV10-1,many,TRBD1,TRBJ2-5,CASSGGDRAQETQYF,TGCGCCAGCAGTGGAGGAGACAGGGCCCAAGAGACCCAGTACTTC
TRBV24-1,NA,NA,TRBJ2-7,CATLSSPTSYEQYF,TGTGCCACCCTGAGTAGCCCCACCTCCTACGAGCAGTACTTC
TRBV11-2,few,TRBD2,TRBJ2-3,CASSLLSGTSGRGRDTQYF,TGTGCCAGCAGCTTACTTTCCGGGACTAGCGGGAGAGGGAGAGATACGCAGTATTTT
TRBV4-1,NA,TRBD1,TRBJ1-1,CASSPGDRANTEAFF,TGCGCCAGCAGCCCGGGAGACAGGGCGAACACTGAAGCTTTCTTT
TRBV10-2,many,NA,TRBJ2-1,CASSESMGRNEQFF,TGCGCCAGCAGTGAGTCGATGGGAAGAAATGAGCAGTTCTTC
TRBV5-5,few,NA,TRBJ2-1,CASSPSGPSSYNEQFF,TGTGCCAGCAGCCCGTCGGGGCCCAGCTCCTACAATGAGCAGTTCTTC
TRBV29-1,NA,NA,TRBJ2-2,CSVVWSYNTGELFF,TGCAGCGTTGTTTGGAGCTATAACACCGGGGAGCTGTTTTTT
TRBV7-9,few,NA,TRBJ2-4,CASSLATGILHIQYF,TGTGCCAGCAGCTTAGCGACGGGGATTTTACACATTCAGTACTTC
TRBV9,many,NA,TRBJ2-3,CASSPQPTMGTQYF,TGTGCCAGCAGCCCTCAGCCGACTATGGGGACGCAGTATTTT
TRBV19,NA,TRBD1,TRBJ1-2,CASSSLGTGDRDGYTF,TGTGCCAGTAGTTCCCTCGGGACAGGGGATCGGGATGGCTACACCTTC